This TCR beta chain derives from a study of blood T cell repertoires in COVID-19. Here immunoSEQ multiplex PCR was the method, and the copy in TCRdb shows in-frame clones only, minus some. The repertoire consists of about 250,000 clones, with around nine tenths occurring once and the leading ten covering roughly 9%. Germline CDR1 reads SGHDN; CDR2 reads FVKESK. The CDR3 runs to 11 residues. V was trimmed by 3 bases and J by 6 bases, leaving 6 bases between them. The clonotype was recovered from a middle-aged man who had recovered from COVID-19. The sequenced sample consisted of PBMCs or T cells enriched from blood (not recorded which). The genes are TRBV14 and TRBJ2-7, with D unclear. The CDR3 sequence is CASSHYLEQYF. The CDR3 nucleotides read TGTGCCAGCAGCCATTATCTCGAGCAGTACTTC.